One T cell receptor beta chain is described in this entry. This receptor's antigen is unknown. Base qualities are not at hand, and no much larger clone is one base apart. This entry belongs to a study of OX40 agonist ivuxolimab in advanced cancers. Background on the whole study: Ivuxolimab, which targeted the costimulatory receptor OX40 (CD134), was an agonistic, fully human IgG2 monoclonal antibody. Among the roughly 50 dose-escalation patients, some 20 had hepatocellular carcinoma, 15 or so melanoma, 9 renal cell carcinoma and 9 head and neck cancer. The monotherapy dose-escalation portion (N of about 52 patients) of the phase I ivuxolimab trial is reported in the paper. Partial responses occurred in three dose-escalation patients, of whom one had hepatocellular carcinoma and two had cutaneous melanoma. The purpose of peripheral TCRbeta sequencing was to test whether ivuxolimab changed TCR sequence diversity and led to clonal T-cell expansion. Intravenous ivuxolimab was administered to patients every 2 weeks at six dose levels: 0.01, 0.1, 0.3, 1.5, 3 and 10 mg/kg. Patients were allowed to have had prior anti-PD-1, anti-PD-L1 or anti-CTLA-4 therapy, and 30% to 40% of the dose-escalation patients had been treated with checkpoint inhibitors. In the dose-escalation cohort, over 65% of patients were male, and the mean age was about 55 years, with a range of roughly 20 to 79.

The trial excluded patients who had a history of autoimmune disease or who were on systemic immunosuppression. Peripheral blood for TCR sequencing was collected from all dose cohorts at baseline, on cycle 4 day 1, and on cycle 7 day 1. Samples were obtained from an open-label, multicenter, first-in-human phase I dose-escalation trial of ivuxolimab. Adults with locally advanced or metastatic melanoma, renal cell, hepatocellular, or head and neck squamous cell carcinoma were enrolled in the trial. Before TCR sequencing, CD4+ T cells and CD8+ T cells from peripheral blood were sorted into separate populations. Including cysteine and phenylalanine, the CDR3 has 12 amino acids. The sequence is cut down to CDR3 DNA, 36 bases in frame from base 1. The CDR1 and CDR2 encoded by the germline V gene are SGHAT and FQNNGV. Trimming costs V 8 bases and J 1 base, and their ends lie 9 bases apart. Genomic DNA was extracted from sorted cells for sequencing of the TCRbeta CDR3 region. The immunoSEQ Assay was used to sequence the TCRbeta CDR3 regions. The table was pulled from immuneACCESS by TCRdb, which kept in-frame rearrangements only. Such tables lose some clones; where checked, under half of the loss comes from unresolved V genes, and the rest has no known cause. The sample profile shows about 79,000 clones; 90% to 95% of them were found once. The ten largest clones capture 8.5% to 10% of the sample.

Here is what the overall study found, with its caveats: At doses of 0.1 to 3.0 mg/kg, clonal expansion of both CD4+ and CD8+ T cells in blood was seen between baseline and week 6. The antigen specificity of the clonally expanded peripheral T cells was not determined. After ivuxolimab, expanded clones were on average more numerous among CD8+ T cells than among CD4+ T cells. In the 0.1-3.0 mg/kg groups, partial responders were among the patients with the lowest normalized peripheral clonal expansion, particularly in CD8+ T cells. Low levels of normalized T-cell clonal expansion were also seen in some patients who did not respond.

Sequenced here: CD4+ or CD8+ T cells sorted from blood, sampled in a trial of the OX40 agonist ivuxolimab. The TCR originated in an adult with an advanced solid tumor such as melanoma, head and neck, liver or kidney cancer. The rearrangement combines TRBV11-2 with TRBJ2-7, with the D gene not confidently named. The CDR3 corresponds to CASSSLSYEQYF. Read as DNA, the sequence is TGTGCCAGCTCCTCCCTTTCCTACGAGCAGTACTTC.